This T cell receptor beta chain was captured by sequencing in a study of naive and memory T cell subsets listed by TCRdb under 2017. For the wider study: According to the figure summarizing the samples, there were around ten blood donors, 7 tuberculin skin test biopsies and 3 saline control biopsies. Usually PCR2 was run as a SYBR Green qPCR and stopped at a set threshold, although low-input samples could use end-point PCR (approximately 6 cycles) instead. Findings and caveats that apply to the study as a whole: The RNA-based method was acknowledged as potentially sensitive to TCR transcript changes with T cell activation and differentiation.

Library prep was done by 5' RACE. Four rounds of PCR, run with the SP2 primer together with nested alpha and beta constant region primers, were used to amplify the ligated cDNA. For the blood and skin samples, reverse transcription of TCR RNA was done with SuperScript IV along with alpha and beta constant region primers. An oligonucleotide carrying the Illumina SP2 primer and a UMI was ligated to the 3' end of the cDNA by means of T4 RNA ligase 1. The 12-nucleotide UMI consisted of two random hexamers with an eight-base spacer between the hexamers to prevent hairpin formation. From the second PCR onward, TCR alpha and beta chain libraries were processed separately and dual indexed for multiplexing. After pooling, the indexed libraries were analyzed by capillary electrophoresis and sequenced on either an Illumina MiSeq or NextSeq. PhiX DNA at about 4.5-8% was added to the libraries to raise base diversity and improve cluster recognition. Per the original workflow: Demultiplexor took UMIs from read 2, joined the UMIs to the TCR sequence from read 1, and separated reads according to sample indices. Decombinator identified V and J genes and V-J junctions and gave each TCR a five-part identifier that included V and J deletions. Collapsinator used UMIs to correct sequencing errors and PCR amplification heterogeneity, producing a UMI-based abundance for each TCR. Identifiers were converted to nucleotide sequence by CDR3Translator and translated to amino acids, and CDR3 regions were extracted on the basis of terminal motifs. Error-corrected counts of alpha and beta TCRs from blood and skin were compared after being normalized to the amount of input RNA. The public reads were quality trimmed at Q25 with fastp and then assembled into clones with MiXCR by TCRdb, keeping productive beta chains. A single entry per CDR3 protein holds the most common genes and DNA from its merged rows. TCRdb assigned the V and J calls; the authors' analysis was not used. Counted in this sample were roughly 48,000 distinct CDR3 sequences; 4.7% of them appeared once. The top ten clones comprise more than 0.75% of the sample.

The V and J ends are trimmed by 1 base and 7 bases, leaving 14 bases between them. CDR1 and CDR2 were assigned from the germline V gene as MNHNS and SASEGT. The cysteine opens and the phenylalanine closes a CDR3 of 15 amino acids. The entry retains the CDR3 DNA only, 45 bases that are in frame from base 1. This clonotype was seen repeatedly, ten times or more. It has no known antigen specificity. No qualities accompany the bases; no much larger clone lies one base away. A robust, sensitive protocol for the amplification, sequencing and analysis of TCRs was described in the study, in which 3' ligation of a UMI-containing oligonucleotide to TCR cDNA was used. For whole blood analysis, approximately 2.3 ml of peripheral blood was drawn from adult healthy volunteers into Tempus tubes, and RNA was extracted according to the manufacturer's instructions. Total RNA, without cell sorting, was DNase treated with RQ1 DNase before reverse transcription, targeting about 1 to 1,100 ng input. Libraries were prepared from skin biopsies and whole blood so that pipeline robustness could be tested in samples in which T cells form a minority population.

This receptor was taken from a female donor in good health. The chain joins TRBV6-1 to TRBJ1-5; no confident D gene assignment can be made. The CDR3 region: CASSEEGLRGQPQHF. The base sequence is TGTGCCAGCAGTGAAGAGGGATTGAGAGGCCAGCCCCAGCATTTT.